What follows is one T cell receptor (beta chain) and its context. Its antigen is not identified. This sample is part of a study of cytomegalovirus exposure and HLA in healthy donors. From germline, CDR1 is SGHTA and CDR2 FQGTGA. The CDR3 totals 20 residues. V lost 5 bases, J lost 12 bases, and 38 bases lay in between. Study-wide results and limits: Diagnosis of cytomegalovirus status made by the classifier reportedly showed high specificity and sensitivity. According to the study, 160 or so TCR beta chains were cytomegalovirus-associated. Under in vitro conditions, three CMV-associated chains were confirmed as specific for CMV antigens.

Some clones are missing from TCRdb's copy, which holds only in-frame ones; the method was immunoSEQ multiplex PCR. The table lists about 220,000 clones, 85% to 90% of them singletons. The chain joins TRBV7-3 to TRBJ2-1; D is possibly TRBD2 (6 bases). The clonotype was recovered from a woman under 30 in good health and CMV-seronegative. Sample: PBMCs. CDR3 nucleotide sequence: TGTGCCAGCAGCACGTACACCACGATGGGCGGGATCTTGGAGGAGGTGGGGCAGTTCTTC. Translating gives CASSTYTTMGGILEEVGQFF.